This TCR beta chain was documented in a study of blood T cell repertoires in COVID-19. Across the whole study: The United States, Italy and Spain supplied acute and convalescent COVID-19 samples. In each case, the material was cDNA or gDNA derived from T cells, B-cell-depleted T cells, or PBMCs.

As originally analysed: Counts of nucleated cells, estimated from reference gene primer amplification, were obtained. Profiled with immunoSEQ multiplex PCR; TCRdb holds only in-frame clones, not every one. V, J and clone size were drawn from that table, and D and trimming were deduced from the DNA. The profile shows fewer than 100,000 clones, roughly nine tenths of them singletons. The germline V gene has CDR1 LGHDT and CDR2 YNNKEL (reference sequence). This CDR3 has 11 residues. Trimming removed 3 bases from V and 14 bases from J; junction bases left unmatched: 6. Sequenced material: peripheral blood. The clonotype was recovered from a woman aged 45 to 65 in a cohort sampled during active COVID-19. V and J are TRBV3-1 (or the pseudogene TRBV3-2) and TRBJ2-5; TRBD2 aligns across 7 bases. DNA of the CDR3: TGTGCCAGCAGCCACTTGGGGGAGGGATACTTC. It codes for CASSHLGEGYF.